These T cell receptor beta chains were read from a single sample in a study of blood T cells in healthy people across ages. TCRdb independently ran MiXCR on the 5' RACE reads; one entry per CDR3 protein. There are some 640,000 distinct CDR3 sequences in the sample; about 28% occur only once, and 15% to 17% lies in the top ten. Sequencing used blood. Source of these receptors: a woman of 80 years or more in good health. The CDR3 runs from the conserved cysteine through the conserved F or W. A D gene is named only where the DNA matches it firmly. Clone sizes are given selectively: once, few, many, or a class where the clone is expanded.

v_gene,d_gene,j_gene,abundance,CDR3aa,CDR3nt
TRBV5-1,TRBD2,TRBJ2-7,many,CASSWLAGGTYEQYF,TGCGCCAGCAGCTGGCTAGCGGGGGGAACCTACGAGCAGTACTTC
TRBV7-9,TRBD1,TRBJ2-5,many,CASSLDRGLETQYF,TGTGCCAGCAGCTTAGACAGGGGGCTTGAGACCCAGTACTTC
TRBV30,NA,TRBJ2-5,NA,CVWSPAGRETQYF,TGTGTCTGGAGCCCAGCAGGACGAGAGACCCAGTACTTC
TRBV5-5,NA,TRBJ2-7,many,CASSLGGFGYGEQYF,TGTGCCAGCAGCTTGGGGGGATTCGGCTATGGCGAGCAGTACTTC
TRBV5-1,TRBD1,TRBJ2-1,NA,CASSREGQGAYEQFF,TGCGCCAGCAGCCGGGAGGGACAGGGGGCCTATGAGCAGTTCTTC
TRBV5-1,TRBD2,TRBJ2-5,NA,CTSSPGLAGGSGETQYF,TGCACCAGCAGCCCGGGACTAGCGGGGGGTAGTGGAGAGACCCAGTACTTC
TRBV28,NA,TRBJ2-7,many,CASSLEGTYEQYF,TGTGCCAGCAGTTTGGAGGGGACCTACGAGCAGTACTTC
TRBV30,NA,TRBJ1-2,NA,CAWSVSGTSRKGYTF,TGTGCCTGGAGTGTCTCCGGGACTTCCAGAAAGGGCTACACCTTC
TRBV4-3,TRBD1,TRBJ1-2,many,CASSQDAGQGDTDYGYTF,TGCGCCAGCAGCCAAGATGCAGGGCAGGGGGATACGGACTATGGCTACACCTTC
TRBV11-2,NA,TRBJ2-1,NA,CASSRRIPMTGQETQFF,TGCGCCAGCAGCCGACGAATACCGATGACAGGACAAGAGACCCAGTTCTTC
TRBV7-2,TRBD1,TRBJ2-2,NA,CASSLTGQGAGELFF,TGTGCCAGCAGCTTAACGGGACAGGGGGCCGGGGAGCTGTTTTTT
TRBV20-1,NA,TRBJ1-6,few,CSARQSSYNSPLHF,TGCAGTGCCAGACAGAGCTCCTATAATTCACCCCTCCACTTT